This T cell receptor (beta chain) was recorded in a study of blood T cell repertoires in COVID-19. Using immunoSEQ multiplex PCR, the repertoire was profiled, and TCRdb retains in-frame clones only, with some absent. The data show fewer than 300,000 clones, approximately 84% seen once. Trimming shortened V by 1 base and J by 10 bases, and 7 bases separated the two germline ends. There are 11 residues in the CDR3. Germline V gene sequence: CDR1 WSHSY, CDR2 SAAADI. This clone was seen just once. This receptor was taken from a human donor with COVID-19, enrolled during active disease. The donor label of this sample is uncertain. The material sequenced was peripheral blood. The chain is built from TRBV10-2 and TRBJ1-1; the D gene is possibly TRBD1 (5 bases). In DNA form, the CDR3 reads TGCGCCAGCAGTGAGTTAAGGGGAGCTTTCTTT. Encoded protein: CASSELRGAFF.